These 14 T cell receptor beta chains came from one sample sequenced in a study of blood T cell repertoires in COVID-19. The assay was immunoSEQ multiplex PCR, and TCRdb's table has in-frame clones only and misses some. The data hold 250,000 to 350,000 clones, with 80% to 90% observed a single time. The sequenced sample was PBMCs or T cells enriched from blood (not recorded which). All receptors derive from a woman under 30 who had recovered from COVID-19.

The V and J genes are TRBV9 and TRBJ1-2; TRBD1 aligns across 7 bases. This CDR3 is built from 14 residues. With 5 bases clipped from V and 4 bases from J, the junction kept 8 bases outside the gene matches. Germline values: CDR1 SGDLS, CDR2 YYNGEE. DNA of the CDR3: TGTGCCAGCAGACATCGGGCAGGGGGCTATGGCTACACCTTC. It translates to CASRHRAGGYGYTF.

The CDR3 region has the DNA TGCAGCTCCAATCGACAGGGGGAAGAAGCTTTCTTT. Translation gives CSSNRQGEEAFF. The chain recombines TRBV29-1 with TRBJ1-1, with 9 bases matching TRBD1. Trimming at V came to 8 bases and at J to 8 bases, leaving 9 bases not matched to a gene. The CDR3 is 12 amino acids. Germline CDR1 reads SQVTM; CDR2 reads ANQGSEA.

The table lists this clone with a count of one. The chain carries TRBV3-1 (or the pseudogene TRBV3-2) and TRBJ2-1, with D maybe TRBD1 (6 bases). Trimming pared 3 bases from V and 8 bases from J, leaving 23 bases between. CDR3 length: 17 residues. Per the germline V gene, CDR1 is LGHDT and CDR2 is YNNKEL (reference sequence). For the CDR3, the DNA is TGTGCCAGCAGCCACCGAACCGGGACCGGCGCAGGGGATGAGCAGTTCTTC. It yields the protein CASSHRTGTGAGDEQFF.

This clone came up a few times. The J gene is TRBJ2-3, the V gene TRBV4-1, with 8 bases fitting TRBD2. CDR1 and CDR2 from the germline V gene are MGHRA and YSYEKL. The CDR3 contains 16 residues. With 6 bases clipped from V and 2 bases from J, the junction kept 10 bases outside the gene matches. The CDR3 DNA sequence: TGCGCCAGCAGGCCCTATGGAGCGGGGGTCACAGATACGCAGTATTTT. Its translation: CASRPYGAGVTDTQYF.

The V gene is TRBV5-1, the J gene TRBJ2-2, with 8 bases aligning to TRBD1. The trim removed 0 bases at V and 4 bases at J, leaving 14 bases unmatched. The CDR3 spans 19 residues. The germline CDR1 and CDR2 sequences are SGHRS and YFSETQ. The CDR3 region has the DNA TGCGCCAGCAGCTTGGGATCGGGGCTAGGACAGGGTGTCACCGGGGAGCTGTTTTTT. The encoded protein is CASSLGSGLGQGVTGELFF.

This chain connects TRBV25-1 to TRBJ2-5; D may be TRBD1 (5 bases). CDR1 MGHDK and CDR2 SYGVNS come from the germline V gene. The CDR3 extends over 14 amino acids. V shed 0 bases and J shed 5 bases, with 10 bases lying between them. The CDR3 coding sequence is TGTGCCAGCAGTGAATACAGGGTTGGCGAGACCCAGTACTTC. It translates to CASSEYRVGETQYF.

The V call is TRBV5-1, the J call TRBJ2-1, with 9 bases matching TRBD1. V lost 4 bases, J lost 8 bases, and 7 bases stayed unmatched. This CDR3 comprises 14 residues. CDR1 and CDR2 (germline): SGHRS, YFSETQ. CDR3 nucleotides: TGCGCCAGCAGCCCCTCGGACAGGGGCGATGAGCAGTTCTTC. Its protein product is CASSPSDRGDEQFF.

The chain combines TRBV15 with TRBJ1-2; D is undetermined. Germline V gene lookup returns CDR1 LNHNV and CDR2 YYDKDF (reference sequence). The CDR3 runs 13 residues. The V end was cut by 0 bases, the J end by 8 bases, with 10 bases between. CDR3 protein: CATSRDRTLGYTF. CDR3 DNA: TGTGCCACCAGCAGAGATCGGACTTTGGGCTACACCTTC.

The chain uses TRBV12-3 or TRBV12-4 and TRBJ2-1; maybe TRBD1 (6 bases). V shed 7 bases and J shed 7 bases, with 14 bases lying between them. The CDR3 totals 13 residues. Here the CDR3 reads CASTSRGPNEQFF. The CDR3 region has the DNA TGTGCCAGCACCTCCAGGGGTCCTAATGAGCAGTTCTTC.

The rearrangement uses TRBV6-2 or TRBV6-3 and TRBJ1-6; weak D call: TRBD1 (5 bases). The germline gives CDR1 MNHEY, CDR2 SVGEGT. The CDR3 runs to 16 residues. V dropped 5 bases and J dropped 5 bases, with 16 bases sitting between them. The CDR3 loop is CASSQLGPRNNSPLHF. CDR3 in DNA: TGTGCCAGCAGTCAACTGGGGCCAAGAAATAATTCACCCCTCCACTTT.

This chain joins TRBV11-2 and TRBJ1-5, with D possibly being TRBD1 (5 bases). V dropped 0 bases and J dropped 6 bases, with 12 bases sitting between them. Per the germline V gene, CDR1 is SGHAT and CDR2 is FQNNGV. This CDR3 comprises 15 residues. DNA of the CDR3: TGTGCCAGCAGCTTAGATCATGGGGGAGGTCAGCCCCAGCATTTT. Translating gives CASSLDHGGGQPQHF.

J is TRBJ1-1 and V is TRBV7-8, with TRBD1 identical over 8 bases. V shed 5 bases, J shed 6 bases, and the junction held 8 bases outside the gene matches. The CDR3 has 14 amino acids. The germline V gene encodes CDR1 SGHVS and CDR2 FQNEAQ. The CDR3 DNA reads TGTGCCAGCAGCACTGGACAGGGTATACCTGAAGCTTTCTTT. This codes for CASSTGQGIPEAFF.

V usage is TRBV11-3 and J usage is TRBJ1-1; 7 bases are shared with TRBD1. The CDR3 totals 13 residues. Germline CDR1 SGHNT, CDR2 YENEEA. Trimming removed 5 bases from V and 7 bases from J; junction bases left unmatched: 7. The chain's CDR3 is CASSRRGGHEAFF. In nucleotides, the CDR3 is TGTGCCAGCAGCCGTAGAGGGGGCCATGAAGCTTTCTTT.

The chain combines TRBV10-3 with TRBJ2-3; tentative D call: TRBD1 (5 bases). The V end lost 8 bases, the J end lost 1 base, and 10 bases lay between the germline ends. Germline V CDR1 and CDR2: ENHRY, SYGVKD. The CDR3 loop spans 13 amino acids. CDR3 nucleotide sequence: TGTGCCATCCAGACAGACCGCACAGATACGCAGTATTTT. This translates into CAIQTDRTDTQYF.